This entry concerns a single T cell receptor (beta chain). The assay was immunoSEQ multiplex PCR, and TCRdb's table has in-frame clones only and misses some. The table lists roughly 170,000 clones, roughly 94% of them singletons, with approximately 1.4% in the top ten. The data were taken from a study of control samples from healthy donors and cancer patients. The V end was cut by 2 bases, the J end by 2 bases, with 14 bases between. Germline assignment: CDR1 SGHDT and CDR2 YYEEEE. The length of the CDR3 is 16 residues. This clonotype was sampled from a woman aged 18-29 years in good health. The rearrangement joins TRBV5-6 to TRBJ1-5; D is possibly TRBD1 (5 bases). The specimen was blood. Here the CDR3 reads CASSFRGVNGNQPQHF. CDR3 nucleotides: TGTGCCAGCAGCTTCCGAGGGGTAAATGGCAATCAGCCCCAGCATTTT.